This TCR beta chain was retrieved from a study of blood T cell repertoires in COVID-19. Study-level background: Samples taken during acute and convalescent COVID-19 were collected in the United States, Italy and Spain. In each case, the material was cDNA or gDNA derived from T cells, B-cell-depleted T cells, or PBMCs.

Germline loops: CDR1 SEHNR, CDR2 FQNEAQ (reference sequence). The V end lost 10 bases, the J end lost 10 bases, and 17 bases lay between the germline ends. The length of the CDR3 is 12 residues. As processed by the authors: Amplification of reference gene primers provided the estimated nucleated cell counts. The data were produced by immunoSEQ multiplex PCR, yet TCRdb's version contains in-frame clones alone and is incomplete. Clone size and V and J calls were adopted from that table, with D and trimming inferred from the DNA. The data hold roughly 200,000 clones, with 86% observed a single time. This sequence was found in a middle-aged man with acute COVID-19. Sequenced material: PBMCs or T cells enriched from blood (not recorded which). This chain connects TRBV7-9 to TRBJ2-1; D is perhaps TRBD2 (6 bases). The DNA for the CDR3 is TGTGCCACGGGTAGCGGAGCCAGCGAGCAGTTCTTC. Protein sequence: CATGSGASEQFF. Filled out from reference TRBV7-9 and TRBJ2-1, the complete variable domain reads DTGVSQNPRHKITKRGQNVTFRCDPISEHNRLYWYRQTLGQGPEFLTYFQNEAQLEKSRLLSDRFSAERPKGSFSTLEIQRTEQGDSAMYLCATGSGASEQFFGPGTRLTVL.